These T cell receptor beta chains were read from a single sample in a study of blood T cell repertoires in COVID-19. Sequencing used immunoSEQ multiplex PCR; TCRdb keeps in-frame clones, though not all of them. The sample holds some 250,000 clones, about 85% seen once. Sequenced: peripheral blood. All receptors come from a woman older than 75 with acute or convalescent COVID-19. The CDR3 runs from the conserved cysteine through the conserved F or W. D genes are given only for firm matches.

>-|TRBV7-8|TRBJ1-6
CASSLAQVYSPLHF
>TRBD2|TRBV5-1|TRBJ2-3
CASSVGTSGAKGRTQYF
>-|TRBV6-1|TRBJ1-3
CASSEQGEAGNTIYF
>-|TRBV7-3|TRBJ2-1
CASRLDGSYNEQFF
>-|TRBV12-5|TRBJ2-2
CASGLGGTGELFF
>-|TRBV10-3|TRBJ2-5
CAISETGTSSETQYF
>TRBD1|TRBV7-2|TRBJ1-1
CASSLIPGGTEAFF
>TRBD1|TRBV5-4|TRBJ2-1
CASSWAGGPLYNEQFF
>-|TRBV10-3|TRBJ2-3
CAISDTGSRDTQYF
>-|TRBV7-6|TRBJ1-1
CASSSDTRNTEAFF
>-|TRBV4-1|TRBJ1-2
CASSQDLTVSYGYTF
>-|TRBV7-9|TRBJ2-5
CASSLPRGTQETQYF
>TRBD2|TRBV5-1|TRBJ2-1
CASSLWGTSNNEQFF
>TRBD2|TRBV19|TRBJ2-1
CATLAGGPRREQFF
>-|TRBV14|TRBJ1-1
CASSQDPPGTGREAFF
>TRBD2|TRBV6-4|TRBJ2-3
CASARLAGGEGKKTDTQYF
>TRBD1|TRBV5-6|TRBJ1-2
CASSLISTGGGFTF
>-|TRBV5-6|TRBJ1-2
CASSQGSNYGYTF
>-|TRBV5-1|TRBJ1-5
CASSLEGEVGQPQHF
>TRBD1|TRBV29-1|TRBJ2-7
CSAGTGDVSYEQYF
>-|TRBV7-9|TRBJ2-2
CASSPGVGELFF
>-|TRBV18|TRBJ2-3
CASSPQGRLPSSTDTQYF
>-|TRBV6-5|TRBJ1-1
CASSYAGYTEAFF
>-|TRBV5-1|TRBJ2-3
CASSYTTDTQYF
>TRBD1|TRBV5-6|TRBJ2-7
CASSLGQGMGEQYF
>TRBD2|TRBV15|TRBJ2-7
CATSRDASGRALFF
>-|TRBV6-6|TRBJ2-1
CASSPTIPRPSSYNEQFF
>TRBD1|TRBV7-9|TRBJ2-2
CASSPGTGNTGELFF
>TRBD1|TRBV28|TRBJ1-2
CASSLLTGGSGYTF
>-|TRBV5-6|TRBJ1-2
CASSLGPGNYGYTF
>-|TRBV3-1/TRBV3-2|TRBJ2-7
CASSQDSRGLYEQYF
>-|TRBV5-4|TRBJ1-2
CASSLVGRDSYTF
>TRBD1|TRBV3-1/TRBV3-2|TRBJ2-3
CASSRGTGVGTDTQYF
>TRBD1|TRBV2|TRBJ1-2
CASSPLGQGASGYTF
>TRBD2|TRBV5-4|TRBJ2-3
CASSSGDSYTDTQYF
>TRBD2|TRBV6-5|TRBJ2-7
CASMISGPSYEQYF
>-|TRBV2|TRBJ1-2
CASSPGFIGDGYTF
>TRBD1|TRBV7-3|TRBJ1-2
CASSPGQGAGYGYTF
>-|TRBV5-1|TRBJ1-4
CASSLQGPTNEKLFF
>TRBD2|TRBV7-9|TRBJ2-7
CASSSLGGGSQERNEQYF
>-|TRBV30|TRBJ2-2
CAWSPGTGELFF
>TRBD2|TRBV7-2|TRBJ2-5
CASSVPSGGAGETQYF
>TRBD2|TRBV27|TRBJ2-5
CASSLSPLAGNQETQYF
>-|TRBV4-2|TRBJ2-3
CASSPGLTDTQYF
>TRBD1|TRBV2|TRBJ1-1
CASRGDRNTEAFF
>-|TRBV2|TRBJ1-4
CASSGTATLKKLFF
>-|TRBV18|TRBJ2-7
CASSPSKGTYEQYF
>TRBD1|TRBV5-1|TRBJ1-3
CASSRGQGAGASGNTIYF
>-|TRBV6-1|TRBJ2-7
CASSEVPDKEQYF